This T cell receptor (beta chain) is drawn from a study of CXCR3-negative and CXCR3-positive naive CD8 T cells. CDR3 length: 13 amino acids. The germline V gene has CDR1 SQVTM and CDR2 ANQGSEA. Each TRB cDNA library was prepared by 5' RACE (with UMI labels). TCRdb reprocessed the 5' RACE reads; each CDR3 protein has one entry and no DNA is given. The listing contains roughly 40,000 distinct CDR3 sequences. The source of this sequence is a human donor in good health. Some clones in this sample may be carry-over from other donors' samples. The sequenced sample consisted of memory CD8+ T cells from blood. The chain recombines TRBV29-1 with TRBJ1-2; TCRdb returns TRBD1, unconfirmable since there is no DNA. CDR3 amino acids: CSVETAANYGYTF.